This is a list of T cell receptor beta chains from one sample in a study of T cell responses to AZD1222 COVID-19 vaccine. Assay used: immunoSEQ multiplex PCR; TCRdb lists only in-frame clones, some missing. The sample lists 90,000 to 120,000 clones; around 90% were seen once. The material sequenced was peripheral blood, taken on day 0 of AZD1222 vaccination. These receptor sequences come from an adult in good health. CDR3s include the opening cysteine and the closing phenylalanine or tryptophan. The D gene is left open where the match is weak. Clone sizes are given selectively: once, few, many, or a class where the clone is expanded.

CDR3aa: CASSLLAGPGTQYF
CDR3nt: TGTGCCAGCAGTTTACTAGCGGGCCCGGGGACGCAGTATTTT
d_gene: TRBD2
v_gene: TRBV27
abundance: few
j_gene: TRBJ2-3

CDR3aa: CATRQGLWTEAFF
CDR3nt: TGTGCCACCAGACAGGGACTGTGGACTGAAGCTTTCTTT
d_gene: TRBD1
v_gene: TRBV5-6
abundance: NA
j_gene: TRBJ1-1

CDR3aa: CASSVVVGDTQYF
CDR3nt: TGTGCCAGCAGCGTAGTGGTGGGGGATACGCAGTATTTT
d_gene: NA
v_gene: TRBV9
abundance: NA
j_gene: TRBJ2-3

CDR3aa: CASSQVGTHQPQHF
CDR3nt: TGCGCCAGCAGCCAGGTCGGGACCCATCAGCCCCAGCATTTT
d_gene: NA
v_gene: TRBV4-1
abundance: NA
j_gene: TRBJ1-5

CDR3aa: CASSWRLAGGSYNEQFF
CDR3nt: TGTGCCAGCAGCTGGAGACTAGCGGGAGGATCCTACAATGAGCAGTTCTTC
d_gene: TRBD2
v_gene: TRBV5-4
abundance: once
j_gene: TRBJ2-1

CDR3aa: CATSDSGSTNTQYF
CDR3nt: TGTGCCACCAGTGACAGCGGGAGCACGAATACGCAGTATTTT
d_gene: TRBD2
v_gene: TRBV24-1
abundance: NA
j_gene: TRBJ2-3

CDR3aa: CASSQTTQGQPQHF
CDR3nt: TGTGCCAGCAGCCAAACCACCCAGGGCCAGCCCCAGCATTTT
d_gene: NA
v_gene: TRBV3-1/TRBV3-2
abundance: NA
j_gene: TRBJ1-5

CDR3aa: CASSPPGAYGYTF
CDR3nt: TGTGCCAGCAGCCCCCCAGGGGCCTATGGCTACACCTTC
d_gene: NA
v_gene: TRBV7-6
abundance: NA
j_gene: TRBJ1-2

CDR3aa: CASSVQGYYGYTF
CDR3nt: TGTGCCAGCAGTGTACAGGGTTATTATGGCTACACCTTC
d_gene: NA
v_gene: TRBV28
abundance: NA
j_gene: TRBJ1-2

CDR3aa: CASSFTGGQETQYF
CDR3nt: TGCGCCAGCAGCTTTACGGGGGGACAAGAGACCCAGTACTTC
d_gene: TRBD2
v_gene: TRBV5-1
abundance: NA
j_gene: TRBJ2-5

CDR3aa: CASSLGVMNTEAFF
CDR3nt: TGTGCCAGCAGCTTAGGCGTCATGAACACTGAAGCTTTCTTT
d_gene: NA
v_gene: TRBV13
abundance: NA
j_gene: TRBJ1-1

CDR3aa: CASRPDRTRYNSPLHF
CDR3nt: TGTGCCAGCAGGCCCGACAGGACTCGCTATAATTCACCCCTCCACTTT
d_gene: NA
v_gene: TRBV27
abundance: NA
j_gene: TRBJ1-6

CDR3aa: CASRSDANYGYTF
CDR3nt: TGTGCCAGCAGGTCCGACGCTAACTATGGCTACACCTTC
d_gene: NA
v_gene: TRBV6-5
abundance: NA
j_gene: TRBJ1-2

CDR3aa: CASKRQPQETQYF
CDR3nt: TGTGCCAGCAAGCGACAGCCACAAGAGACCCAGTACTTC
d_gene: NA
v_gene: TRBV2
abundance: NA
j_gene: TRBJ2-5

CDR3aa: CASSEVGGTPLHF
CDR3nt: TGTGCCAGCAGTGAAGTGGGGGGGACACCCCTCCACTTT
d_gene: NA
v_gene: TRBV6-1
abundance: NA
j_gene: TRBJ1-6

CDR3aa: CASSPGQGAGEAFF
CDR3nt: TGCGCCAGCAGCCCCGGACAGGGGGCCGGTGAAGCTTTCTTT
d_gene: TRBD1
v_gene: TRBV4-1
abundance: NA
j_gene: TRBJ1-1

CDR3aa: CASSPRGAGGHNEQFF
CDR3nt: TGTGCCAGCAGTCCCCGGGGGGCGGGAGGCCACAATGAGCAGTTCTTC
d_gene: TRBD2
v_gene: TRBV27
abundance: NA
j_gene: TRBJ2-1

CDR3aa: CASSQVSQGAFTGELFF
CDR3nt: TGTGCCAGCAGCCAAGTATCACAGGGGGCGTTTACCGGGGAGCTGTTTTTT
d_gene: TRBD1
v_gene: TRBV3-1/TRBV3-2
abundance: NA
j_gene: TRBJ2-2

CDR3aa: CASSPRTGPSDYGYTF
CDR3nt: TGTGCCAGCTCACCGCGGACAGGGCCCAGTGACTATGGCTACACCTTC
d_gene: TRBD1
v_gene: TRBV18
abundance: NA
j_gene: TRBJ1-2

CDR3aa: CASSLGPDYGYTF
CDR3nt: TGTGCCAGCAGTTTGGGCCCGGACTATGGCTACACCTTC
d_gene: NA
v_gene: TRBV27
abundance: NA
j_gene: TRBJ1-2

CDR3aa: CASSGESGNQPQHF
CDR3nt: TGTGCCAGTAGCGGGGAGTCGGGCAATCAGCCCCAGCATTTT
d_gene: NA
v_gene: TRBV19
abundance: NA
j_gene: TRBJ1-5

CDR3aa: CASIPGQGGDTQYF
CDR3nt: TGTGCCAGTATACCAGGACAGGGGGGAGATACGCAGTATTTT
d_gene: TRBD1
v_gene: TRBV28
abundance: NA
j_gene: TRBJ2-3

CDR3aa: CASSELGPQYEQYF
CDR3nt: TGCGCCAGCAGCGAGCTAGGACCTCAGTACGAGCAGTACTTC
d_gene: NA
v_gene: TRBV5-1
abundance: once
j_gene: TRBJ2-7

CDR3aa: CASGKGPLGYTF
CDR3nt: TGTGCCAGCGGTAAGGGGCCACTTGGCTACACCTTC
d_gene: NA
v_gene: TRBV12-3/TRBV12-4
abundance: large
j_gene: TRBJ1-2

CDR3aa: CASSLYRSTGELFF
CDR3nt: TGTGCCAGCAGCTTGTACCGGTCCACCGGGGAGCTGTTTTTT
d_gene: NA
v_gene: TRBV5-8
abundance: NA
j_gene: TRBJ2-2

CDR3aa: CASRQGIDEKLFF
CDR3nt: TGTGCCAGCAGACAGGGTATCGATGAAAAACTGTTTTTT
d_gene: NA
v_gene: TRBV2
abundance: NA
j_gene: TRBJ1-4

CDR3aa: CASSPTSGTYNEQFF
CDR3nt: TGTGCCAGCTCACCGACTAGCGGCACCTACAATGAGCAGTTCTTC
d_gene: TRBD2
v_gene: TRBV18
abundance: NA
j_gene: TRBJ2-1

CDR3aa: CASSLGGSGANVLTF
CDR3nt: TGCGCCAGCAGCTTGGGAGGGAGTGGGGCCAACGTCCTGACTTTC
d_gene: NA
v_gene: TRBV5-1
abundance: NA
j_gene: TRBJ2-6

CDR3aa: CAWSILAESAAQYF
CDR3nt: TGTGCCTGGAGTATACTAGCGGAAAGCGCGGCCCAGTACTTC
d_gene: TRBD2
v_gene: TRBV30
abundance: NA
j_gene: TRBJ2-5

CDR3aa: CASSETGRRTSYSNQPQHF
CDR3nt: TGTGCCAGCAGTGAAACGGGCAGGCGAACCTCGTATAGCAATCAGCCCCAGCATTTT
d_gene: NA
v_gene: TRBV6-1
abundance: once
j_gene: TRBJ1-5

CDR3aa: CASRPGIAWNEQFF
CDR3nt: TGTGCCAGCAGACCCGGAATAGCTTGGAATGAGCAGTTCTTC
d_gene: NA
v_gene: TRBV11-2
abundance: NA
j_gene: TRBJ2-1

CDR3aa: CASSGPTDTEAFF
CDR3nt: TGTGCCAGCTCAGGGCCCACGGACACTGAAGCTTTCTTT
d_gene: NA
v_gene: TRBV18
abundance: NA
j_gene: TRBJ1-1

CDR3aa: CASSREADFQETQYF
CDR3nt: TGTGCCAGCAGTCGAGAAGCGGATTTCCAAGAGACCCAGTACTTC
d_gene: NA
v_gene: TRBV3-1/TRBV3-2
abundance: once
j_gene: TRBJ2-5

CDR3aa: CASSLATGFREQYF
CDR3nt: TGTGCCAGCAGCTTGGCCACAGGGTTTCGCGAGCAGTACTTC
d_gene: NA
v_gene: TRBV11-2
abundance: NA
j_gene: TRBJ2-7

CDR3aa: CASSPGAVEKLFF
CDR3nt: TGTGCCAGCTCACCTGGGGCGGTTGAAAAACTGTTTTTT
d_gene: NA
v_gene: TRBV18
abundance: NA
j_gene: TRBJ1-4

CDR3aa: CSADRGRRGYTF
CDR3nt: TGCAGTGCGGACAGGGGGCGGAGGGGCTACACCTTC
d_gene: TRBD1
v_gene: TRBV29-1
abundance: NA
j_gene: TRBJ1-2

CDR3aa: CASSPRGNTEAFF
CDR3nt: TGTGCCAGCAGCCCCAGGGGGAACACTGAAGCTTTCTTT
d_gene: NA
v_gene: TRBV3-1/TRBV3-2
abundance: NA
j_gene: TRBJ1-1

CDR3aa: CASSYPGSYREDGTEAFF
CDR3nt: TGTGCCAGCAGCTACCCGGGGAGCTACAGGGAAGATGGCACTGAAGCTTTCTTT
d_gene: NA
v_gene: TRBV11-3
abundance: NA
j_gene: TRBJ1-1

CDR3aa: CASSLEAVRANGYTF
CDR3nt: TGCGCCAGCAGCTTGGAGGCAGTCCGGGCTAATGGCTACACCTTC
d_gene: NA
v_gene: TRBV5-1
abundance: NA
j_gene: TRBJ1-2

CDR3aa: CASSAGTVNTEAFF
CDR3nt: TGTGCCAGCAGCGCCGGGACAGTAAACACTGAAGCTTTCTTT
d_gene: TRBD1
v_gene: TRBV2
abundance: NA
j_gene: TRBJ1-1

CDR3aa: CSAAGQISGNTIYF
CDR3nt: TGCAGCGCCGCCGGACAGATCTCTGGAAACACCATATATTTT
d_gene: NA
v_gene: TRBV29-1
abundance: few
j_gene: TRBJ1-3

CDR3aa: CASSLGQGDYGYTF
CDR3nt: TGTGCCAGCAGTCTCGGCCAGGGGGACTATGGCTACACCTTC
d_gene: TRBD1
v_gene: TRBV7-3
abundance: NA
j_gene: TRBJ1-2

CDR3aa: CSASGTGTTNEKLFF
CDR3nt: TGCAGTGCTAGTGGGACAGGGACAACTAATGAAAAACTGTTTTTT
d_gene: TRBD1
v_gene: TRBV20-1
abundance: once
j_gene: TRBJ1-4

CDR3aa: CASSLAASGVSEQYF
CDR3nt: TGTGCCAGCAGCTTAGCGGCTAGCGGGGTCTCCGAGCAGTACTTC
d_gene: TRBD2
v_gene: TRBV7-2
abundance: NA
j_gene: TRBJ2-7

CDR3aa: CASSLARDGAGTF
CDR3nt: TGTGCCAGCAGCTTAGCAAGGGACGGCGCGGGGACCTTC
d_gene: NA
v_gene: TRBV7-9
abundance: NA
j_gene: TRBJ1-2

CDR3aa: CASSFNGPGYGYTF
CDR3nt: TGTGCCAGCAGTTTCAACGGACCGGGCTATGGCTACACCTTC
d_gene: NA
v_gene: TRBV27
abundance: NA
j_gene: TRBJ1-2

CDR3aa: CASTNSGQPQHF
CDR3nt: TGTGCCAGCACCAACAGCGGTCAGCCCCAGCATTTT
d_gene: NA
v_gene: TRBV6-6
abundance: NA
j_gene: TRBJ1-5

CDR3aa: CASTDSGNTIYF
CDR3nt: TGTGCCAGCACCGACTCTGGAAACACCATATATTTT
d_gene: NA
v_gene: TRBV11-1
abundance: NA
j_gene: TRBJ1-3

CDR3aa: CASSGGSPFYEQYF
CDR3nt: TGTGCCAGCTCGGGGGGGAGCCCTTTCTACGAGCAGTACTTC
d_gene: TRBD2
v_gene: TRBV18
abundance: once
j_gene: TRBJ2-7

CDR3aa: CAIRRDRLSEQYF
CDR3nt: TGTGCCATCAGACGGGACAGGCTCAGCGAGCAGTACTTC
d_gene: TRBD1
v_gene: TRBV10-3
abundance: NA
j_gene: TRBJ2-7

CDR3aa: CASSTRSGVRYEQYF
CDR3nt: TGTGCCAGCAGTACCCGGTCAGGGGTCCGGTACGAGCAGTACTTC
d_gene: NA
v_gene: TRBV28
abundance: NA
j_gene: TRBJ2-7

CDR3aa: CASSSREKLFF
CDR3nt: TGTGCCAGCAGCTCGCGTGAAAAACTGTTTTTT
d_gene: NA
v_gene: TRBV7-9
abundance: NA
j_gene: TRBJ1-4

CDR3aa: CASSSPGFSGNTIYF
CDR3nt: TGTGCCAGCAGCTCCCCGGGTTTCTCTGGAAACACCATATATTTT
d_gene: NA
v_gene: TRBV11-2
abundance: NA
j_gene: TRBJ1-3

CDR3aa: CASRDRGQSYGYTF
CDR3nt: TGTGCCAGTAGAGACAGGGGGCAGAGCTATGGCTACACCTTC
d_gene: TRBD1
v_gene: TRBV19
abundance: NA
j_gene: TRBJ1-2

CDR3aa: CASSIWGQGTYEQYF
CDR3nt: TGTGCCAGTAGTATATGGGGCCAGGGAACCTACGAGCAGTACTTC
d_gene: NA
v_gene: TRBV19
abundance: NA
j_gene: TRBJ2-7

CDR3aa: CASSLTLSSYNEQFF
CDR3nt: TGTGCCAGCAGTCTGACACTGAGCTCCTACAATGAGCAGTTCTTC
d_gene: NA
v_gene: TRBV6-2/TRBV6-3
abundance: once
j_gene: TRBJ2-1

CDR3aa: CASSTGTPNTGELFF
CDR3nt: TGTGCCAGCAGCACCGGGACTCCGAACACCGGGGAGCTGTTTTTT
d_gene: NA
v_gene: TRBV7-9
abundance: NA
j_gene: TRBJ2-2

CDR3aa: CASSLQGSRGYTF
CDR3nt: TGTGCCAGCAGCCTACAGGGGTCGAGGGGCTACACCTTC
d_gene: TRBD1
v_gene: TRBV5-6
abundance: NA
j_gene: TRBJ1-2

CDR3aa: CASSDTGQGLQPQHF
CDR3nt: TGTGCCAGCAGTGACACGGGACAGGGGCTCCAGCCCCAGCATTTT
d_gene: TRBD1
v_gene: TRBV27
abundance: NA
j_gene: TRBJ1-5

CDR3aa: CASSLMRDTQYF
CDR3nt: TGCGCCAGCAGCTTGATGAGGGATACGCAGTATTTT
d_gene: NA
v_gene: TRBV5-1
abundance: NA
j_gene: TRBJ2-3